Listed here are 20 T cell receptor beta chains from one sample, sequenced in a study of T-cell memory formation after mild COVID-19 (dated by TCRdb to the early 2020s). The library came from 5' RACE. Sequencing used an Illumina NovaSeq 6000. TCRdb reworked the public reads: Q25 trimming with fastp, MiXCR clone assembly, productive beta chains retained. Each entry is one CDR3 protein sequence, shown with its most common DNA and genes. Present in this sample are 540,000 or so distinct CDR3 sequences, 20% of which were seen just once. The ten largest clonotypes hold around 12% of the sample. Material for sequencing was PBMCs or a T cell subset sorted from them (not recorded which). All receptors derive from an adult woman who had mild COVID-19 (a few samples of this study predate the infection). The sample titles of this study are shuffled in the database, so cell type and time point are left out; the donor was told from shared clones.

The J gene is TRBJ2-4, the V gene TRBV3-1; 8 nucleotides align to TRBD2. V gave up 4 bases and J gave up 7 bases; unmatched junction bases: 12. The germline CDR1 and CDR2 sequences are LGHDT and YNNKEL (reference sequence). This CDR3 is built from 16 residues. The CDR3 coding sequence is TGTGCCAGCAGCCCCAGGGGAGCGGGAGCGTATAACATTCAGTACTTC. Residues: CASSPRGAGAYNIQYF. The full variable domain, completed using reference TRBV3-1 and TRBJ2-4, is DTAVSQTPKYLVTQMGNDKSIKCEQNLGHDTMYWYKQDSKKFLKIMFSYNNKELIINETVPNRFSPKSPDKAHLNLHINSLELGDSAVYFCASSPRGAGAYNIQYFGAGTRLSVL.

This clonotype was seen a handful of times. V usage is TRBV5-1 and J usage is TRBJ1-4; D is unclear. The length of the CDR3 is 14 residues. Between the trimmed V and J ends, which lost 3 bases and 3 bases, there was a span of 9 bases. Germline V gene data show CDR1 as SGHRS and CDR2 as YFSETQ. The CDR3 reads CASSSGRANEKLFF. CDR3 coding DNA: TGCGCCAGCAGCTCCGGGAGGGCTAATGAAAAACTGTTTTTT.

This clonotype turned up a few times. CDR3 nucleotide sequence: TGTGCCTGGAGTGCAGACAGGGGGACGAACACCGGGGAGCTGTTTTTT. Protein product: CAWSADRGTNTGELFF. The chain carries TRBV30 and TRBJ2-2; 9 bases fit TRBD1. Per the germline V gene, CDR1 is GTSNPN and CDR2 is SVGIG (reference sequence). This CDR3 contains 16 residues. Trimming at V came to 1 base and at J to 0 bases, leaving 3 bases not matched to a gene.

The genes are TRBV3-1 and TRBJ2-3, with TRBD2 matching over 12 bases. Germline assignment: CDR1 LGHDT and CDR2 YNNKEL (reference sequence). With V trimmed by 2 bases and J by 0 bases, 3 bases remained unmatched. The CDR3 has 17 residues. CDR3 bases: TGTGCCAGCAGCCAAACGGGACTAGCGGGTAGCACAGATACGCAGTATTTT. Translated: CASSQTGLAGSTDTQYF.

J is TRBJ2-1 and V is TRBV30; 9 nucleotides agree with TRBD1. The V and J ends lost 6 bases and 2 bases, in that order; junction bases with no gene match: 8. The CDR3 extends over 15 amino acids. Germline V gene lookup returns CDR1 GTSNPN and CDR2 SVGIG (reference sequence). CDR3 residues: CACTKGQGTYNEQFF. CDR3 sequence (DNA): TGTGCCTGTACTAAGGGACAGGGAACCTACAATGAGCAGTTCTTC.

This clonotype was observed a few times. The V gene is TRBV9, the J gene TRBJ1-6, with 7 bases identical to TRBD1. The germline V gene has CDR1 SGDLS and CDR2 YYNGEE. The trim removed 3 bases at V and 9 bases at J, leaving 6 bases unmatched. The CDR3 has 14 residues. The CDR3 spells CASSGTGNFSPLHF. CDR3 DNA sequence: TGTGCCAGCAGCGGGACAGGCAATTTTTCACCCCTCCACTTT.

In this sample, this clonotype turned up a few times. The CDR3 DNA follows: TGTGCCAGCAGCCAAGTGGGAACACGCTACAATGAGCAGTTCTTC. Protein sequence: CASSQVGTRYNEQFF. The chain links TRBV3-1 to TRBJ2-1; D call uncertain. From germline, CDR1 is LGHDT and CDR2 YNNKEL (reference sequence). The CDR3 consists of 15 residues. V was shortened by 1 base and J by 3 bases, with 10 bases between the two germline ends.

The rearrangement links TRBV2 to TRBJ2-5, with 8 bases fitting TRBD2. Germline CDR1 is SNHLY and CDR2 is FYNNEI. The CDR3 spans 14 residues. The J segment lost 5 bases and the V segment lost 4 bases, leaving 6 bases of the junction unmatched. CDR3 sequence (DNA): TGTGCCAGCAGTGTTCCGGGACTAGTTGAGACCCAGTACTTC. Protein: CASSVPGLVETQYF. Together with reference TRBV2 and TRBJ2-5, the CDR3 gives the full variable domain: EPEVTQTPSHQVTQMGQEVILRCVPISNHLYFYWYRQILGQKVEFLVSFYNNEISEKSEIFDDQFSVERPDGSNFTLKIRSTKLEDSAMYFCASSVPGLVETQYFGPGTRLLVL.

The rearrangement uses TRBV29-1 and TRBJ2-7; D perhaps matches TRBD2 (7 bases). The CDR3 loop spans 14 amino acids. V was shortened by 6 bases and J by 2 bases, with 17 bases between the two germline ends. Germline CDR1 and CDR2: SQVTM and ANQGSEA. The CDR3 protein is CSVIRGGITYEQYF. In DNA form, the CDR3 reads TGCAGCGTCATTAGGGGGGGCATAACCTACGAGCAGTACTTC.

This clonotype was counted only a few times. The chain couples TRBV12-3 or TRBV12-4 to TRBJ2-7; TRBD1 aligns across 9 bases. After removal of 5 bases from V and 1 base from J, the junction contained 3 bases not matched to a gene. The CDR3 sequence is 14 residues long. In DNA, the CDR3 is TGTGCCAGCAGTCAACAGGGGGCATCCTACGAGCAGTACTTC. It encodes CASSQQGASYEQYF.

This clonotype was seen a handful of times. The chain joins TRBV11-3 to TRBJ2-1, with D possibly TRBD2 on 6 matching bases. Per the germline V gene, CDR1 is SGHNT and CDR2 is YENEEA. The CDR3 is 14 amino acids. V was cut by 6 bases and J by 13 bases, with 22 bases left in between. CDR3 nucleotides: TGTGCCAGCAGATCGGGACTCACACACAGATCCCAGTTCTTC. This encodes CASRSGLTHRSQFF. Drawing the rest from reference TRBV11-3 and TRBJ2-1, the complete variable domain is EAGVVQSPRYKIIEKKQPVAFWCNPISGHNTLYWYLQNLGQGPELLIRYENEEAVDDSQLPKDRFSAERLKGVDSTLKIQPAELGDSAVYLCASRSGLTHRSQFFGPGTRLTVL.

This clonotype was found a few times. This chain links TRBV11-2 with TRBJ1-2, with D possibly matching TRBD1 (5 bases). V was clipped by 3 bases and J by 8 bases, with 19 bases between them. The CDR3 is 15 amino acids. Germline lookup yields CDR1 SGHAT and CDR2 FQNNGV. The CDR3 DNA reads TGTGCCAGCAGCTTCCTATCCGGGACGGGATACGGCTACACCTTC. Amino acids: CASSFLSGTGYGYTF. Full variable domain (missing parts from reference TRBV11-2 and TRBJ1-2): EAGVAQSPRYKIIEKRQSVAFWCNPISGHATLYWYQQILGQGPKLLIQFQNNGVVDDSQLPKDRFSAERLKGVDSTLKIQPAKLEDSAVYLCASSFLSGTGYGYTFGSGTRLTVV.

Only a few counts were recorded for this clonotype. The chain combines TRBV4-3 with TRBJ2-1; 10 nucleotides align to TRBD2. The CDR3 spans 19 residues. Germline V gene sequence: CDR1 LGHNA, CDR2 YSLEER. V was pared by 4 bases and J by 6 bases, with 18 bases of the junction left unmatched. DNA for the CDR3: TGCGCCAGCAGCCTCTTCAGTTCCCCTCTAGCGGGAGAGCGCAATGAGCAGTTCTTC. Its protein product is CASSLFSSPLAGERNEQFF.

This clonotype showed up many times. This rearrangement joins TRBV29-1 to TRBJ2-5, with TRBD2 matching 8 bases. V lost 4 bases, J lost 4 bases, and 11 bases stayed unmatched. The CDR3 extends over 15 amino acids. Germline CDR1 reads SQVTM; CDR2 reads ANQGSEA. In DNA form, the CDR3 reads TGCAGCGTTGCGCCGGGAGGGTTGTATGGAGAGACCCAGTACTTC. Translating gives CSVAPGGLYGETQYF.

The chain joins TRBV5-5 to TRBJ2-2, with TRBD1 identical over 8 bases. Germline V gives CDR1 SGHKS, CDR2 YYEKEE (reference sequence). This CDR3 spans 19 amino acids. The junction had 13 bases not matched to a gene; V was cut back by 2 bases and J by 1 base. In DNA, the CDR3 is TGTGCCAGCAGCTTCCGGACAGGGCCGGCAACAAGGAACACCGGGGAGCTGTTTTTT. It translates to CASSFRTGPATRNTGELFF.

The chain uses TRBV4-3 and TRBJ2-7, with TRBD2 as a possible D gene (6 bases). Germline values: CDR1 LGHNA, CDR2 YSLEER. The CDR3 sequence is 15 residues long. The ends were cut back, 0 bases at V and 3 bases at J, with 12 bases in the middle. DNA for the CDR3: TGCGCCAGCAGCCAAGATTGGCAGGGACTCTACGAGCAGTACTTC. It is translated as CASSQDWQGLYEQYF.

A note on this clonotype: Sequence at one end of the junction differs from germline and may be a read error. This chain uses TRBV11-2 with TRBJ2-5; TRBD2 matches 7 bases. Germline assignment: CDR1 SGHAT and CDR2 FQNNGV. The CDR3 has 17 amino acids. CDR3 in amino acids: CASSSRASSGTKEPQYF. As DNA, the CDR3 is TGTGCCAGCAGCTCAAGAGCCTCATCCGGGACTAAAGAGCCCCAGTACTTC.

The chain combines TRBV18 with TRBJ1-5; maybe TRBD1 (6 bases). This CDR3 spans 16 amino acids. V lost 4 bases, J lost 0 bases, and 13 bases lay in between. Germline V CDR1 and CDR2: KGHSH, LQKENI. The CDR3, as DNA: TGTGCCAGCTCACTGGGACAAATGTATAGCAATCAGCCCCAGCATTTT. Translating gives CASSLGQMYSNQPQHF. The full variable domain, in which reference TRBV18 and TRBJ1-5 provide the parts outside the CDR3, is NAGVMQNPRHLVRRRGQEARLRCSPMKGHSHVYWYRQLPEEGLKFMVYLQKENIIDESGMPKERFSAEFPKEGPSILRIQQVVRGDSAAYFCASSLGQMYSNQPQHFGDGTRLSIL.

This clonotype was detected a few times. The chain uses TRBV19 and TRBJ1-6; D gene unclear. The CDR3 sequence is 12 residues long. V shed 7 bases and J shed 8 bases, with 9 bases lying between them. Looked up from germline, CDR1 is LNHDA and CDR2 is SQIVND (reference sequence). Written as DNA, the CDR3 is TGTGCCAGTAAAAAGAGTGATTCACCCCTCCACTTT. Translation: CASKKSDSPLHF. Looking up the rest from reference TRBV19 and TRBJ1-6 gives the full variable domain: DGGITQSPKYLFRKEGQNVTLSCEQNLNHDAMYWYRQDPGQGLRLIYYSQIVNDFQKGDIAEGYSVSREKKESFPLTVTSAQKNPTAFYLCASKKSDSPLHFGNGTRLTVT.

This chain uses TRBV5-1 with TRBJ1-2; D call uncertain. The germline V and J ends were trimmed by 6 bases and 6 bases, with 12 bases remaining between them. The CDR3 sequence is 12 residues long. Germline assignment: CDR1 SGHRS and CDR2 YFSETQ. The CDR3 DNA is TGCGCCAGCACCCATGGGAGTAATGGCTACACCTTC. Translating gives CASTHGSNGYTF.